Presented here are 14 T cell receptor beta chains from one specimen sequenced in a study of response to subunit inactivated influenza vaccine. MiXCR, applied by TCRdb to the RT-PCR reads, yields one record per CDR3 protein. Of approximately 680,000 distinct CDR3 sequences in the sample, 15% to 19% are singletons; the top ten hold around a tenth. The input for sequencing was PBMCs from blood, taken 11 to 12 days after vaccination. All receptors come from a man between 45 and 60 years old who received an inactivated influenza vaccine.

The chain couples TRBV28 to TRBJ2-7; 8 bases are shared with TRBD2. The J segment lost 3 bases and the V segment lost 3 bases, leaving 13 bases of the junction unmatched. CDR3 length: 17 amino acids. Germline V gene lookup returns CDR1 MDHEN and CDR2 SYDVKM. The CDR3 loop is CASSLVMGSGGGYEQYF. CDR3 DNA: TGTGCCAGCAGTTTGGTCATGGGCAGCGGGGGCGGCTACGAGCAGTACTTC.

This clonotype appeared a few times. The rearrangement uses TRBV5-1 and TRBJ2-3, with 7 bases lining up with TRBD2. Germline trimming cut 3 bases from V and 2 bases from J; bases unmatched to any gene: 3. In germline, CDR1 is SGHRS, CDR2 YFSETQ. The CDR3 spans 14 residues. The CDR3, as DNA: TGCGCCAGCAGCTGGGGGGGAGTCACAGATACGCAGTATTTT. This gives the protein CASSWGGVTDTQYF. The entire variable domain, with the rest obtained from reference TRBV5-1 and TRBJ2-3, is as follows: KAGVTQTPRYLIKTRGQQVTLSCSPISGHRSVSWYQQTPGQGLQFLFEYFSETQRNKGNFPGRFSGRQFSNSRSEMNVSTLELGDSALYLCASSWGGVTDTQYFGPGTRLTVL.

The chain links TRBV20-1 to TRBJ1-1; D unclear. The V gene's germline CDR1 is DFQATT and CDR2 SNEGSKA (reference sequence). Trimming took off 2 bases at V and 1 base at J, with 14 bases between the two ends. CDR3 length: 15 residues. The CDR3 DNA sequence: TGCAGTGCTAGAACTTGGACCGGAGCGAACACTGAAGCTTTCTTT. Amino acids: CSARTWTGANTEAFF.

V gene TRBV15 combines with J gene TRBJ2-1; D not resolved. This CDR3 comprises 18 residues. V lost 8 bases and J lost 2, with 25 bases in between. Germline V lookup: CDR1 LNHNV, CDR2 YYDKDF (reference sequence). CDR3 protein: CATLSHPVKRDTYNEQFF. CDR3 nucleotide sequence: TGTGCCACCTTGTCCCACCCCGTGAAACGAGACACCTACAATGAGCAGTTCTTC.

The sample holds a few counts of this clonotype. The J gene is TRBJ1-3, the V gene TRBV28; D is ambiguous. Germline V gene sequence: CDR1 MDHEN, CDR2 SYDVKM. Trimming shortened V by 4 bases and J by 2 bases, and 3 bases separated the two germline ends. The CDR3 length is 12 residues. In DNA, the CDR3 is TGTGCCAGCAGTTCCCCTGGAAACACCATATATTTT. Translated: CASSSPGNTIYF.

This clonotype was counted between two and nine times. The chain uses TRBV5-1 and TRBJ2-2; 9 nucleotides match TRBD2. The ends lost 5 bases at V and 2 bases at J; junction bases unmatched: 4. The CDR3 is 15 amino acids. CDR1 and CDR2 from the germline V gene are SGHRS and YFSETQ. The CDR3 region is CASRGGRANTGELFF. CDR3 bases: TGCGCCAGCAGAGGCGGGAGGGCTAACACCGGGGAGCTGTTTTTT.

This clonotype was seen only a few times. This chain links TRBV5-1 with TRBJ2-2; the D gene is possibly TRBD2 (6 bases). The CDR3 covers 15 residues. V was cut by 4 bases and J by 0 bases, with 10 bases left in between. Germline-derived CDR1 and CDR2 are SGHRS and YFSETQ. CDR3 in amino acids: CASSPGGANTGELFF. The CDR3 DNA reads TGCGCCAGCAGCCCCGGAGGGGCGAACACCGGGGAGCTGTTTTTT.

The V and J genes are TRBV7-9 and TRBJ1-2; 7 nucleotides line up with TRBD1. The CDR3 totals 14 residues. J lost 5 bases, V lost 5 bases, and 8 bases had no gene match. Germline CDR1 is SEHNR and CDR2 is FQNEAQ (reference sequence). CDR3 protein: CASSQRGQPYGYTF. The CDR3 region has the DNA TGTGCCAGCAGCCAGCGGGGACAGCCGTATGGCTACACCTTC.

This clonotype was detected a few times. The chain recombines TRBV10-3 with TRBJ2-7, with 8 bases that match TRBD2. Trimming at V came to 4 bases and at J to 5 bases, leaving 1 base not matched to a gene. Germline lookup yields CDR1 ENHRY and CDR2 SYGVKD. The CDR3 spans 12 residues. The CDR3 loop is CAISGSGDEQYF. In DNA form, the CDR3 reads TGTGCCATCAGTGGTAGCGGGGACGAGCAGTACTTC.

This clonotype was seen more than once but under ten times. The genes are TRBV6-2 or TRBV6-3 and TRBJ2-1; 11 nucleotides line up with TRBD2. This CDR3 region has 16 residues. V trimming: 5 bases; J trimming: 3 bases; junction bases outside the gene matches: 6. The germline gives CDR1 MNHEY, CDR2 SVGEGT. The CDR3 DNA is TGTGCCAGCAGTCGAACCGGGACTAGCGGCTACAATGAGCAGTTCTTC. It yields the protein CASSRTGTSGYNEQFF.

In this sample, this clonotype turned up once. The DNA of the CDR3 is TGTGCCAGCAGTTTAGGAATCCACGGCACTGAAGCTTTCTTT. Its translation: CASSLGIHGTEAFF. The chain couples TRBV28 to TRBJ1-1; the D is unclear. From germline, CDR1 is MDHEN and CDR2 SYDVKM. The CDR3 has 14 residues. Trimming cost V 2 bases and J 4 bases, with 11 bases left between them.

J is TRBJ2-1 and V is TRBV4-2; the match to TRBD2 covers 8 bases. Germline CDR1 LGHNA, CDR2 YNFKEQ. The CDR3 sequence is 16 residues long. V lost 3 bases, J lost 3 bases, and 7 bases stayed unmatched. The CDR3 DNA is TGTGCCAGCAGCCATCATCCAAGCGGGAGCTACAATGAGCAGTTCTTC. This gives the protein CASSHHPSGSYNEQFF.

Many counts were recorded for this clonotype. The J gene is TRBJ2-5, the V gene TRBV29-1; perhaps TRBD2 as D (6 bases). The CDR3 consists of 14 residues. Trimming stripped 1 base from V and 2 bases from J, with 11 bases between. Germline V CDR1 and CDR2: SQVTM, ANQGSEA. In DNA form, the CDR3 reads TGCAGCGTTGAAGGCGGGACCGCGCAAGAGACCCAGTACTTC. Encoded protein: CSVEGGTAQETQYF.

This clonotype occurred a few times. This sequence joins TRBV7-2 and TRBJ2-2, with TRBD1 identical over 9 bases. The germline V gene has CDR1 SGHTA and CDR2 FQGNSA. The trim removed 5 bases at V and 4 bases at J, leaving 11 bases unmatched. This CDR3 is built from 17 residues. The CDR3 nucleotides read TGTGCCAGCAGCCCAATGACAGGGGGTTCGGGCACCGGGGAGCTGTTTTTT. It specifies CASSPMTGGSGTGELFF.